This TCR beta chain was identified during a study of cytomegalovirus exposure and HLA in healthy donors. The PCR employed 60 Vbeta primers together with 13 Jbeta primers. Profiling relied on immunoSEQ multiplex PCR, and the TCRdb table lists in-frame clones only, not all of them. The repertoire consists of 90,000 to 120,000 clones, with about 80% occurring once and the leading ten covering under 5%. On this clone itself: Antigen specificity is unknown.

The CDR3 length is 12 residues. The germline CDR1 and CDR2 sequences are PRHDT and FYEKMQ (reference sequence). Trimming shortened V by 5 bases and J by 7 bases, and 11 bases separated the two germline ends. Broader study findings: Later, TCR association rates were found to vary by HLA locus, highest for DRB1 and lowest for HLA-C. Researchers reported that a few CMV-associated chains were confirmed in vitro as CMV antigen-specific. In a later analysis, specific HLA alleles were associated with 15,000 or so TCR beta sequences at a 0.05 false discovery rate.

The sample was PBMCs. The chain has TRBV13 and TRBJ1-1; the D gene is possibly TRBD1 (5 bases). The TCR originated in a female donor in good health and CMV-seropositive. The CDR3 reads CASSPKRGEAFF. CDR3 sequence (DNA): TGTGCCAGCAGCCCAAAAAGGGGTGAAGCTTTCTTT.